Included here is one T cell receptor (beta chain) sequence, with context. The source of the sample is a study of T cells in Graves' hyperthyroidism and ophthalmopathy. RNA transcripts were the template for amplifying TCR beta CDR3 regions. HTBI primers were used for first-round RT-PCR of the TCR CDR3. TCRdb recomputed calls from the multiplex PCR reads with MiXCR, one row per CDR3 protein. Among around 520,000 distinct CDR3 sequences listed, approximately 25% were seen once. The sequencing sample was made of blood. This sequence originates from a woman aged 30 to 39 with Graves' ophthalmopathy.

The chain's CDR3 is CASSIDSKQYF. The CDR3 DNA follows: TGTGCCAGTAGTATTGATAGCAAGCAGTACTTC. The chain has TRBV19 and TRBJ2-7; D is unclear. The CDR3 extends over 11 amino acids. Germline V gene sequence: CDR1 LNHDA, CDR2 SQIVND (reference sequence). V dropped 3 bases and J dropped 8 bases, with 8 bases sitting between them.